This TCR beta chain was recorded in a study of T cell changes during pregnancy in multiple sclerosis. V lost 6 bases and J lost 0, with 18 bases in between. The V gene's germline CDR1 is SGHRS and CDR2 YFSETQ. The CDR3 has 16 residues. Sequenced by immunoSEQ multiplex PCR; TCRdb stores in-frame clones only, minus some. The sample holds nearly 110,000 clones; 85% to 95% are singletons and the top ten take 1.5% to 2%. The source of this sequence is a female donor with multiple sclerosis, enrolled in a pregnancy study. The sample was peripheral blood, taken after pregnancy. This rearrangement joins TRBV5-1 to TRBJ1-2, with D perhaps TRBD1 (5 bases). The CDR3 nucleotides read TGCGCCAGCACCCCAGACAGAGGCCTATCTAACTATGGCTACACCTTC. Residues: CASTPDRGLSNYGYTF. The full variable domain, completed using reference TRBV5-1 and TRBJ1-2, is KAGVTQTPRYLIKTRGQQVTLSCSPISGHRSVSWYQQTPGQGLQFLFEYFSETQRNKGNFPGRFSGRQFSNSRSEMNVSTLELGDSALYLCASTPDRGLSNYGYTFGSGTRLTVV.